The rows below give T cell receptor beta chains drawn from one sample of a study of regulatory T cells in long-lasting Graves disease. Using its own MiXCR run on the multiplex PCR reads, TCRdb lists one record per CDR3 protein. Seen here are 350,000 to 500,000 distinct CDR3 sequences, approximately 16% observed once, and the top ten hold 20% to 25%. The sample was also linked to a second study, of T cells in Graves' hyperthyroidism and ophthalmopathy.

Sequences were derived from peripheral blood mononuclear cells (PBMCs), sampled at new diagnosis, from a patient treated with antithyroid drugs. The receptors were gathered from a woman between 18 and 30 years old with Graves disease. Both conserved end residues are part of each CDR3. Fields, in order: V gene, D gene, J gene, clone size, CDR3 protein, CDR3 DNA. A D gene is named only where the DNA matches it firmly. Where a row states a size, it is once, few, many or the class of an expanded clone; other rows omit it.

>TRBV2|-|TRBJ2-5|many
CASSERTQETQYF
TGTGCCAGCAGTGAAAGGACCCAAGAGACCCAGTACTTC
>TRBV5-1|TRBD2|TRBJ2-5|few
CASLGLESETQYF
TGCGCCAGCTTGGGACTAGAGTCGGAGACCCAGTACTTC
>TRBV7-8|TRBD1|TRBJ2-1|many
CASSLRTGQGADEQFF
TGTGCCAGCAGCTTACGCACGGGACAGGGGGCGGATGAGCAGTTCTTC
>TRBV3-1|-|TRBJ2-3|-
CASSQARGSTDTQYF
TGTGCGAGCAGCCAAGCTAGGGGAAGCACAGATACGCAGTATTTT
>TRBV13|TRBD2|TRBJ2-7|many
CASHPAGVPTYEQYF
TGTGCCAGCCATCCGGCGGGAGTCCCAACCTACGAGCAGTACTTC
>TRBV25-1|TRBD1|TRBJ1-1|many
CASSQTGGWTEAFF
TGTGCCAGCAGTCAAACAGGGGGATGGACTGAAGCTTTCTTT
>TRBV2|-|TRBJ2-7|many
CASSVQESYEQYF
TGTGCCAGCAGTGTCCAGGAATCCTACGAGCAGTACTTC
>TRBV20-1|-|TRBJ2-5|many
CGGKGSSANQETQYF
TGCGGGGGTAAAGGGTCTAGCGCTAACCAAGAGACCCAGTACTTC
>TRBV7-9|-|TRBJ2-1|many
CALQPSGNEQFF
TGTGCCCTCCAACCATCGGGGAATGAGCAGTTCTTC
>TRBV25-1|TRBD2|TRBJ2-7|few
CASSHGRASEQYF
TGTGCCAGCAGTCATGGGAGGGCTAGCGAGCAGTACTTC
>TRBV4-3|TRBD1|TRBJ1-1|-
CASSQDGDRNTEAFF
TGCGCCAGCAGCCAAGATGGGGACAGAAACACTGAAGCTTTCTTT
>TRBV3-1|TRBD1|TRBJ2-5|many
CASSQQGAKGETQYF
TGTGCCAGCAGCCAACAGGGGGCTAAGGGAGAGACCCAGTACTTC
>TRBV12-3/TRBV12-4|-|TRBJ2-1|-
CATRHSRQDNEQFF
TGTGCCACCCGTCACAGCCGACAGGACAATGAGCAGTTCTTC
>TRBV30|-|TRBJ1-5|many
CAWNRYSNQPQHF
TGTGCCTGGAACAGGTATAGCAATCAGCCCCAGCATTTT
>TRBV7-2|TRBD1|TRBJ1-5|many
CASSFTGGRQPQHF
TGTGCCAGCAGCTTTACAGGGGGCAGGCAGCCCCAGCATTTT
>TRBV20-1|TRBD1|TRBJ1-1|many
CSAPGQGALAFF
TGCAGTGCTCCCGGACAGGGGGCATTAGCTTTCTTT
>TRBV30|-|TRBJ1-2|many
CAWSLEVRNYGYTF
TGTGCCTGGAGTCTGGAGGTCCGAAACTATGGCTACACCTTC
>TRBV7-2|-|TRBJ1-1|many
CASSLAPGQNTEAFF
TGTGCCAGCAGCTTAGCTCCAGGGCAGAACACTGAAGCTTTCTTT
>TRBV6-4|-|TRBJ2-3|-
CASSDNEGGTDTQYF
TGTGCCAGCAGTGACAACGAGGGAGGCACAGATACGCAGTATTTT
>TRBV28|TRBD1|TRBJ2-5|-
CASSFQQGARQETQYF
TGTGCCAGCAGTTTCCAACAGGGGGCGCGGCAAGAGACCCAGTACTTC
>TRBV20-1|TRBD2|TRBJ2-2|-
CSARGSSGSVTGELFF
TGCAGTGCTAGAGGATCTAGCGGGAGCGTCACCGGGGAGCTGTTTTTT
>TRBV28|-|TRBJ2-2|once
CASSPSLGTNTGELFF
TGTGCCAGCAGCCCCAGTCTCGGGACAAACACCGGGGAGCTGTTTTTT
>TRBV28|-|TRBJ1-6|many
CASSTGPTYNSPLHF
TGTGCCAGCAGCACCGGGCCAACCTATAATTCACCCCTCCACTTT
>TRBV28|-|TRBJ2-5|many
CASSSRTPAQETQYF
TGTGCCAGCAGTTCGCGGACGCCCGCGCAAGAGACCCAGTACTTC
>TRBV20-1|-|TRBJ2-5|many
CSAGGATGLIETQYF
TGCAGTGCTGGGGGGGCTACTGGACTGATTGAGACCCAGTACTTC
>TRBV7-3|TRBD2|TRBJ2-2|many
CASSSYKAGDLTGELFF
TGTGCCAGCAGCTCTTATAAAGCGGGGGACCTAACCGGGGAGCTGTTTTTT
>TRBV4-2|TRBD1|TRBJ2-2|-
CASSQFTGTATTGELFF
TGTGCCAGCAGCCAATTTACCGGGACAGCGACTACCGGGGAGCTGTTTTTT
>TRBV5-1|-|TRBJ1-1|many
CASSARPGTEAFF
TGCGCCAGCAGCGCACGCCCAGGGACTGAAGCTTTCTTT
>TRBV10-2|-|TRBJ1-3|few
CASSESSRVGTGNTIYF
TGCGCCAGCAGTGAGTCTTCCCGAGTCGGTACTGGAAACACCATATATTTT
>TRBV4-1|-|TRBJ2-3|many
CASSQVQADTQYF
TGCGCCAGCAGCCAAGTCCAAGCAGATACGCAGTATTTT
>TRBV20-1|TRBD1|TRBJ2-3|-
CSATRDRGFTDTQYF
TGCAGTGCAACCCGGGACAGGGGATTCACAGATACGCAGTATTTT
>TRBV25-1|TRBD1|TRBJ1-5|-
CASSAEGQGPQPQHF
TGTGCCAGCAGTGCTGAGGGACAGGGGCCTCAGCCCCAGCATTTT
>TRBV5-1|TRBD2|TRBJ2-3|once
CASSLLGKSSGALGNTQYF
TGCGCCAGCAGCTTGTTGGGGAAATCTAGCGGGGCCCTCGGGAATACGCAGTATTTT
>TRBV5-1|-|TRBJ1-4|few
CASSSDIGNEKLFF
TGCGCCAGCAGCTCGGACATTGGTAATGAAAAACTGTTTTTT
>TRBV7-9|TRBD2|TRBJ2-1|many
CASSLASSGTYNEQFF
TGTGCCAGCAGCTTAGCCTCTAGCGGGACATACAATGAGCAGTTCTTC
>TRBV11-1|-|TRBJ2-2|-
CASTPRTALTGELFF
TGTGCCAGCACCCCTCGGACAGCGCTCACCGGGGAGCTGTTTTTT
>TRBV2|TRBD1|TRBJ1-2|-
CATLWDSNYGYTF
TGTGCCACCCTGTGGGACAGCAACTATGGCTACACCTTC
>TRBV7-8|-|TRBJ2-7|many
CASSLTWDPHYEQYF
TGTGCCAGCAGCTTAACATGGGACCCCCACTACGAGCAGTACTTC
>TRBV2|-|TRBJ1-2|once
CASIRGFEGYTF
TGTGCCAGCATCCGGGGATTTGAGGGCTACACCTTC
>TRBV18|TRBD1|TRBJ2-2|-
CASSPQGQLNTGELFF
TGTGCCAGCTCACCACAGGGACAGTTGAACACCGGGGAGCTGTTTTTT
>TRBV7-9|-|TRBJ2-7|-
CASSSPDRAYEQYF
TGTGCCAGCAGCTCCCCTGACAGAGCCTACGAGCAGTACTTC
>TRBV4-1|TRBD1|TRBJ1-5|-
CASSQRTGGGQPQHF
TGCGCCAGCAGCCAGAGGACAGGGGGCGGTCAGCCCCAGCATTTT